This TCR beta chain was retrieved from a study of T cells after yellow fever vaccination. The study's findings and limits: Subsequent booster samples again held most clones from primary vaccination (roughly 96% CD4, roughly 90% CD8).

Note on this clonotype: Antigen: not known.

TCRdb independently ran MiXCR on the 5' RACE reads; one entry per CDR3 protein. The repertoire holds hundreds of thousands of distinct CDR3 sequences, with approximately 18% as singletons. Trimming left V 6 bases short and J 6 bases short, with 11 bases between. Germline-derived CDR1 and CDR2 are MNHEY and SVGAGI. CDR3 size: 13 residues. The origin of this receptor is a young man who received the YFV17D yellow fever vaccine. This sequence joins TRBV6-5 and TRBJ2-2; D is perhaps TRBD1 (5 bases). Here the sequenced sample was PBMCs, taken before the yellow fever booster vaccination. The CDR3 protein is CASSSRVAGELFF. CDR3 sequence (DNA): TGTGCCAGCAGCTCCAGGGTAGCCGGGGAGCTGTTTTTT.